The clone carrying this T cell receptor (beta chain) has at least ten counts. The antigen remains undetermined. CDR1 is MGHRA, CDR2 YSYEKL, per germline. V shed 0 bases, J shed 8 bases, and the junction held 9 bases outside the gene matches. The CDR3 has 16 amino acids. These data are taken from a study of blood T cells in healthy people across ages. Points from the study as a whole: Comparison with aged donors showed that long-lived donors had more naive CD4+ cells and higher diversity. Across the age range, TCR beta diversity per million T cells fell in a roughly linear way. It was not possible, with unsorted PBMCs, to conclusively compare naive and antigen-experienced cells. Estimates of diversity drawn from one million T cells were considered underestimates.

A second PCR, run for roughly 7 to 11 cycles, used a sample-barcoded 5' primer plus a J-beta primer mix. In TCRdb, the 5' RACE reads were re-called with MiXCR into one record per CDR3 protein. The sample carries about 1.6 million distinct CDR3 sequences, around 35% recorded once. Sequenced sample: blood. The chain employs TRBV4-1 and TRBJ1-4; the match to TRBD1 covers 7 bases. This receptor was identified in a woman aged 25 to 39 in good health. The CDR3 coding sequence is TGCGCCAGCAGCCAAGATCTGGCAGGGGGTGGAGAAAAACTGTTTTTT. Translating it yields CASSQDLAGGGEKLFF.